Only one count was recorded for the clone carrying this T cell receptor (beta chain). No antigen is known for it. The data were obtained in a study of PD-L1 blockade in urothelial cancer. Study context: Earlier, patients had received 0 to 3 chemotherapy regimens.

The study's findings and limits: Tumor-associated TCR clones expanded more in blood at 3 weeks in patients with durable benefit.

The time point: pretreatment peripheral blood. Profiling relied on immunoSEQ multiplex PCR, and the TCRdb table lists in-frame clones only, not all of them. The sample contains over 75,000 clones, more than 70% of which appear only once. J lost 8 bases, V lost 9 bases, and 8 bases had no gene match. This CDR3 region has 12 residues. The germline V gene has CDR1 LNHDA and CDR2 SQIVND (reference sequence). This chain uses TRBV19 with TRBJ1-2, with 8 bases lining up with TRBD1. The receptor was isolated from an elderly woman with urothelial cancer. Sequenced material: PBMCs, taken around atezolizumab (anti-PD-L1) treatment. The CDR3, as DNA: TGTGCCAGCACGCCGGACAGGGTAGGCTACACCTTC. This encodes CASTPDRVGYTF.